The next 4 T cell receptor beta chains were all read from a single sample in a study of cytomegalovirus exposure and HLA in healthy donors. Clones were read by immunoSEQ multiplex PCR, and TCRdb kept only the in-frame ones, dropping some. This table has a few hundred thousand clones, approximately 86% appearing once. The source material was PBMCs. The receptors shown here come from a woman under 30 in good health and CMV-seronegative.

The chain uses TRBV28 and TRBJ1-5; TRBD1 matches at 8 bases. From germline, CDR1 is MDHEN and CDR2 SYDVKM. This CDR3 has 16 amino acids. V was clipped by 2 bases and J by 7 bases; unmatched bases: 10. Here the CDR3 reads CASSLGGQGVRQPQHF. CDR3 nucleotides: TGTGCCAGCAGTTTAGGTGGACAGGGAGTAAGGCAGCCCCAGCATTTT.

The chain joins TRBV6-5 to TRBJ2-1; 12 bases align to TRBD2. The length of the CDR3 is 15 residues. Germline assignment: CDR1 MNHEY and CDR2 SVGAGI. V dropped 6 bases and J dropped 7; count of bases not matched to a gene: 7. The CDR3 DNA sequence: TGTGCCAGCAGGCTAGCGGGAGGGTCGGGGAATGAGCAGTTCTTC. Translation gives CASRLAGGSGNEQFF.

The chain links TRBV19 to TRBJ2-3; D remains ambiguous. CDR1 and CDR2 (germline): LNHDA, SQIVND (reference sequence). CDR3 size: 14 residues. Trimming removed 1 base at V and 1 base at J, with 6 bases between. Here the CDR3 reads CASSIGSRTDTQYF. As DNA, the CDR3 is TGTGCCAGTAGTATAGGCAGTCGCACAGATACGCAGTATTTT.

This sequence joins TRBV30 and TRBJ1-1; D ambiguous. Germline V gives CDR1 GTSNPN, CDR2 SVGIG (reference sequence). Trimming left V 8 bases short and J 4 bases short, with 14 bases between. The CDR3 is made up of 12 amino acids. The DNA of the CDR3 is TGTGCCCTAATTGGCGGCATCACTGAAGCTTTCTTT. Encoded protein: CALIGGITEAFF.